Here is one T cell receptor (beta chain) with its context. Its antigen is not identified. This sample is drawn from a study of cytotoxic CD8 clonotypes in ibrutinib-treated CLL. Findings and limits, study-wide: Samples were collected at differing times from sustained-remission and progressing patients. The study found clonality rose at ibrutinib response, then fell toward baseline at progression. Few clonotypes were public, and these shrank or held steady under treatment.

Investigators sought sequencing depths of between 1 in 200,000 and 1 in 1 million T cells. Sequencing used immunoSEQ multiplex PCR; TCRdb keeps in-frame clones, though not all of them. The sample lists about 130,000 clones, 70% to 80% occurring once. This CDR3 contains 11 residues. With 2 bases removed from V and 4 bases from J, the gap between germline ends came to 5 bases. Germline values: CDR1 DFQATT, CDR2 SNEGSKA (reference sequence). V gene TRBV20-1 combines with J gene TRBJ1-2; no definite D call. Sequencing was performed on PBMCs, taken after 24 months of ibrutinib treatment. This TCR was recovered from a human donor with chronic lymphocytic leukemia. The CDR3 reads CSARRFYGYTF. The CDR3 DNA reads TGCAGTGCTAGAAGGTTCTATGGCTACACCTTC.